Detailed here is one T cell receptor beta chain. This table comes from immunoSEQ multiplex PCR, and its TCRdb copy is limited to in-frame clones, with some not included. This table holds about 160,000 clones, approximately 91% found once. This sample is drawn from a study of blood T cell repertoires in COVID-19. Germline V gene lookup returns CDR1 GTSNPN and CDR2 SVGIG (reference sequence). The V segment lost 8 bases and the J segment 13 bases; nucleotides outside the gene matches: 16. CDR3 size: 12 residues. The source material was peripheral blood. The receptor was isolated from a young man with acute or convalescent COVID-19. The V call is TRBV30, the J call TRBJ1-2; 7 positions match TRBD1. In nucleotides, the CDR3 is TGTGCCGGGACGAAAGCCAAGGGGGCGCGCACCTTC. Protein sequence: CAGTKAKGARTF.